These 30 T cell receptor beta chains were sequenced from one sample in a study of OX40 agonist ivuxolimab in advanced cancers. Assay: immunoSEQ multiplex PCR; the TCRdb copy retains only in-frame clones and omits some. Of 75,000 to 100,000 clones listed, around 84% are singletons. The sample consisted of CD4+ or CD8+ T cells sorted from blood, taken in a trial of the OX40 agonist ivuxolimab. Source of these receptors: an adult with an advanced solid tumor such as melanoma, head and neck, liver or kidney cancer.

This clone was seen a single time. The chain employs TRBV7-9 and TRBJ1-5, with TRBD1 matching over 9 bases. This CDR3 has 18 residues. From germline, CDR1 is SEHNR and CDR2 FQNEAQ (reference sequence). The J segment lost 1 base and the V segment lost 4 bases, leaving 11 bases of the junction unmatched. As DNA, the CDR3 is TGTGCCAGCAGCTCATATCGGACAGGGGAGGTGAGCAATCAGCCCCAGCATTTT. Its translation: CASSSYRTGEVSNQPQHF.

The rearrangement links TRBV28 to TRBJ2-6; D is perhaps TRBD2 (6 bases). Germline V CDR1 and CDR2: MDHEN, SYDVKM. V was cut by 5 bases and J by 2 bases, with 19 bases left in between. The CDR3 consists of 18 residues. CDR3 residues: CASSHQTGVLTGANVLTF. The CDR3 DNA reads as TGTGCCAGCAGTCACCAGACGGGGGTTTTAACTGGGGCCAACGTCCTGACTTTC.

This clone came up once. The genes are TRBV28 and TRBJ2-3; the match to TRBD1 covers 7 bases. CDR3 length: 15 amino acids. The germline V gene has CDR1 MDHEN and CDR2 SYDVKM. V lost 3 bases and J lost 0; bases outside the gene matches: 3. This CDR3 reads CASSLKQGSTDTQYF. For the CDR3, the DNA is TGTGCCAGCAGTTTGAAACAGGGGAGCACAGATACGCAGTATTTT.

J is TRBJ1-6 and V is TRBV7-2; D is undetermined. From germline, CDR1 is SGHTA and CDR2 FQGNSA. CDR3 size: 15 residues. The V gene lost 2 bases and the J gene lost 5 bases, with 10 bases spanning the gap. Here the CDR3 reads CASSLRRSDNSPLHF. In DNA, the CDR3 is TGTGCCAGCAGCTTACGGCGTAGCGATAATTCACCCCTCCACTTT.

The J gene is TRBJ2-1, the V gene TRBV6-6, with 12 bases that match TRBD2. Germline V gives CDR1 MNHNY, CDR2 SVGAGI (reference sequence). Trimming at V came to 6 bases and at J to 10 bases, leaving 10 bases not matched to a gene. CDR3 length: 15 amino acids. The CDR3 nucleotides are TGTGCCAGCAGCCTAGCGGGGGGGCCCCCTCGGGAGCAGTTCTTC. It is translated as CASSLAGGPPREQFF.

The rearrangement joins TRBV4-2 to TRBJ2-3; D is ambiguous. The CDR3 runs 16 residues. V was shortened by 0 bases and J by 6 bases, with 16 bases between the two germline ends. Germline V lookup: CDR1 LGHNA, CDR2 YNFKEQ. The CDR3 nucleotides read TGTGCCAGCAGCCAAGATAACAGCCTCACCCGGGATACGCAGTATTTT. Translated: CASSQDNSLTRDTQYF.

V is TRBV7-3 and J is TRBJ1-1, with 9 positions matching TRBD1. Germline-derived CDR1 and CDR2 are SGHTA and FQGTGA. V lost 5 bases to trimming and J lost 1 base; unmatched junction nucleotides: 2. This CDR3 spans 14 amino acids. CDR3 in amino acids: CASSLDRGNTEAFF. CDR3 nucleotide sequence: TGTGCCAGCAGCCTGGACAGGGGGAACACTGAAGCTTTCTTT.

The CDR3 region is CASSFPQAIGETQYF. The CDR3 coding sequence is TGTGCCAGCAGCTTCCCGCAGGCTATCGGGGAGACCCAGTACTTC. V gene TRBV11-2 combines with J gene TRBJ2-5, with unresolved D. Germline V gene sequence: CDR1 SGHAT, CDR2 FQNNGV. Between the trimmed V and J ends, which lost 3 bases and 5 bases, there was a span of 16 bases. This CDR3 contains 15 residues.

This clone was found once. The chain combines TRBV5-8 with TRBJ2-5, with D perhaps matching TRBD2 (5 bases). Trimming shortened V by 4 bases and J by 4 bases, and 14 bases separated the two germline ends. Germline values: CDR1 SGHTS, CDR2 YDEGEE. This CDR3 spans 14 amino acids. Written as DNA, the CDR3 is TGTGCCAGCAGCAAACAAACTAGGATAGAGACCCAGTACTTC. Translating it yields CASSKQTRIETQYF. The full variable domain, with the rest looked up from reference TRBV5-8 and TRBJ2-5, is EAGVTQSPTHLIKTRGQQATLRCSPISGHTSVYWYQQALGLGLQFLLWYDEGEERNRGNFPPRFSGRQFPNYSSELNVNALELEDSALYLCASSKQTRIETQYFGPGTRLLVL.

This clone was counted once. The rearrangement uses TRBV11-1 and TRBJ1-6; 8 bases are shared with TRBD1. The CDR3 covers 15 residues. V gave up 5 bases and J gave up 9 bases; unmatched junction bases: 9. The germline V gene encodes CDR1 SGHAT and CDR2 FQDESV (reference sequence). The CDR3 loop reads CASSPTRDRSSPLHF. The CDR3 DNA sequence: TGTGCCAGCAGCCCAACACGGGACAGGTCTTCACCCCTCCACTTT.

This clone was seen just once. The CDR3 loop is CASSAGGVPETQYF. For the CDR3, the DNA is TGTGCCAGCAGCGCCGGAGGGGTCCCAGAGACCCAGTACTTC. The V and J genes are TRBV7-2 and TRBJ2-5; TRBD2 is a possible D gene (6 bases). CDR1 and CDR2 (germline): SGHTA, FQGNSA. Trimming removed 5 bases at V and 4 bases at J, with 14 bases between. The CDR3 runs 14 residues. Full variable domain (rest looked up from reference TRBV7-2 and TRBJ2-5): GAGVSQSPSNKVTEKGKDVELRCDPISGHTALYWYRQSLGQGLEFLIYFQGNSAPDKSGLPSDRFSAERTGGSVSTLTIQRTQQEDSAVYLCASSAGGVPETQYFGPGTRLLVL.

As regards this clone: Other DNA sequences in this specimen translate into the identical CDR3. The chain couples TRBV9 to TRBJ2-3; D tentatively reads TRBD1 or TRBD2 (5 bases each). This CDR3 comprises 15 residues. The ends were cut back, 0 bases at V and 3 bases at J, with 11 bases in the middle. Germline V gene sequence: CDR1 SGDLS, CDR2 YYNGEE. The CDR3 spells CASSVGGVYTDTQYF. CDR3 in DNA: TGTGCCAGCAGCGTAGGAGGGGTCTATACAGATACGCAGTATTTT.

This sequence joins TRBV5-6 and TRBJ2-5, with 7 bases aligning to TRBD1. V was pared by 5 bases and J by 6 bases, with 13 bases of the junction left unmatched. CDR1 SGHDT and CDR2 YYEEEE come from the germline V gene. This CDR3 has 15 amino acids. The CDR3 region has the DNA TGTGCCAGCAGTACTCTCCTGACAGGGACAAAGACCCAGTACTTC. Residues: CASSTLLTGTKTQYF.

The genes are TRBV7-3 and TRBJ1-4; tentatively, D is TRBD1 (5 bases). Germline CDR1 SGHTA, CDR2 FQGTGA. With 1 base removed from V and 3 bases from J, the gap between germline ends came to 9 bases. The CDR3 contains 15 residues. CDR3 nucleotides: TGTGCCAGCAGCTTAAGTGGGGCACCTAATGAAAAACTGTTTTTT. Protein product: CASSLSGAPNEKLFF.

This clone appeared a few times. The chain links TRBV9 to TRBJ1-6; no reliable D call. The CDR3 totals 14 residues. The V gene's germline CDR1 is SGDLS and CDR2 YYNGEE. V lost 3 bases and J lost 3, with 7 bases in between. CDR3 region: CASSELVYNSPLHF. The CDR3, as DNA: TGTGCCAGCAGCGAGCTGGTCTATAATTCACCCCTCCACTTT.

This chain connects TRBV6-5 to TRBJ2-3; 9 nucleotides agree with TRBD2. With V trimmed by 7 bases and J by 2 bases, 4 bases remained unmatched. This CDR3 has 14 amino acids. Germline loops: CDR1 MNHEY, CDR2 SVGAGI. CDR3 in amino acids: CASKLAGDTDTQYF. The CDR3 bases are TGTGCCAGCAAATTAGCGGGGGACACAGATACGCAGTATTTT.

This clone was observed a single time. The rearrangement uses TRBV19 and TRBJ1-5; D call uncertain. The V end lost 3 bases, the J end lost 6 bases, and 12 bases lay between the germline ends. Germline V gene sequence: CDR1 LNHDA, CDR2 SQIVND (reference sequence). The CDR3 length is 14 residues. CDR3 residues: CASSITVSGQPQHF. CDR3 bases: TGTGCCAGTAGTATTACCGTAAGCGGTCAGCCCCAGCATTTT.

The CDR3 here is CAWSAGGHQPQHF. The DNA of the CDR3 is TGTGCCTGGAGTGCGGGAGGGCATCAGCCCCAGCATTTT. J is TRBJ1-5 and V is TRBV30; D call uncertain. V was trimmed by 1 base and J by 5 bases, leaving 9 bases between them. This CDR3 is built from 13 residues. The germline CDR1 and CDR2 sequences are GTSNPN and SVGIG (reference sequence).

The chain has TRBV7-7 and TRBJ2-3; D not certain. Per the germline V gene, CDR1 is SSHAT and CDR2 is FNYEAQ (reference sequence). CDR3 size: 15 residues. V lost 1 base, J lost 0 bases, and 8 bases lay in between. CDR3 DNA: TGTGCCAGCAGCTTAGGGGCGGATAGCACAGATACGCAGTATTTT. It translates to CASSLGADSTDTQYF. The full variable domain, in which reference TRBV7-7 and TRBJ2-3 provide the parts outside the CDR3, is GAGVSQSPRYKVTKRGQDVTLRCDPISSHATLYWYQQALGQGPEFLTYFNYEAQPDKSGLPSDRFSAERPEGSISTLTIQRTEQRDSAMYRCASSLGADSTDTQYFGPGTRLTVL.

The rearrangement joins TRBV7-9 to TRBJ2-5; D ambiguous. This CDR3 has 13 residues. Per germline, CDR1 SEHNR and CDR2 FQNEAQ (reference sequence). V was trimmed by 1 base and J by 1 base, leaving 4 bases between them. CDR3 amino acids: CASSLDVQETQYF. CDR3 DNA: TGTGCCAGCAGCTTAGATGTCCAAGAGACCCAGTACTTC.

This chain links TRBV7-9 with TRBJ2-7, with D possibly matching TRBD1 (6 bases). The V gene lost 4 bases and the J gene lost 5 bases, with 15 bases spanning the gap. Germline lookup yields CDR1 SEHNR and CDR2 FQNEAQ (reference sequence). The CDR3 has 14 residues. The CDR3 DNA reads TGTGCCAGCAGCTATACAGGGTTGTCCCACGAGCAGTACTTC. Translated: CASSYTGLSHEQYF.

The chain joins TRBV4-2 to TRBJ1-3; tentative D call: TRBD1 (5 bases). The CDR3 extends over 16 amino acids. Trimming took off 3 bases at V and 6 bases at J, with 18 bases between the two ends. Germline CDR1 and CDR2: LGHNA and YNFKEQ. CDR3 sequence: CASSHLSPGLENTIYF. Written as DNA, the CDR3 is TGTGCCAGCAGCCACCTCTCGCCGGGACTAGAAAACACCATATATTTT.

This chain connects TRBV19 to TRBJ1-4, with a possible D match to TRBD1 (6 bases). The length of the CDR3 is 13 residues. Germline V CDR1 and CDR2: LNHDA, SQIVND (reference sequence). V gave up 3 bases and J gave up 8 bases, with 10 bases separating them. This CDR3 is CASSMRTAEKLFF. CDR3 DNA sequence: TGTGCCAGTAGTATGAGGACAGCCGAAAAACTGTTTTTT.

The V and J genes are TRBV5-1 and TRBJ2-1; 8 bases map to TRBD1. The length of the CDR3 is 15 residues. With V trimmed by 0 bases and J by 7 bases, 6 bases remained unmatched. Looked up from germline, CDR1 is SGHRS and CDR2 is YFSETQ. The CDR3 loop is CASSLEDRVWNEQFF. The CDR3 DNA reads TGCGCCAGCAGCTTGGAGGACAGGGTGTGGAATGAGCAGTTCTTC.

A word on this clone: At one boundary the junction diverges from the germline segment, which might be a read error. This chain connects TRBV5-6 to TRBJ2-5, with D perhaps matching TRBD1 or TRBD2 (6 bases each). CDR3 length: 14 residues. Germline CDR1 reads SGHDT; CDR2 reads YYEEEE. The CDR3 bases are TGTGCCAGCAGCGGAACAGGGTCGGGGGAGACCCGGTACTTC. This sequence encodes CASSGTGSGETRYF.

The V call is TRBV19, the J call TRBJ2-5, with 7 positions matching TRBD1. From germline, CDR1 is LNHDA and CDR2 SQIVND (reference sequence). Trimming at V came to 5 bases and at J to 6 bases, leaving 12 bases not matched to a gene. The CDR3 covers 15 residues. In nucleotides, the CDR3 is TGTGCCAGTAGTGAGTCGTTGGGACAGCGAAAGACCCAGTACTTC. As protein: CASSESLGQRKTQYF.

This clone was observed a handful of times. V usage is TRBV20-1 and J usage is TRBJ1-1; maybe TRBD1 (5 bases). Germline-derived CDR1 and CDR2 are DFQATT and SNEGSKA (reference sequence). The V end was cut by 8 bases, the J end by 12 bases, with 16 bases between. This CDR3 is built from 10 residues. The CDR3 sequence: CSIREGQTFF. Here the CDR3 DNA reads TGCAGTATCCGGGAAGGACAAACTTTCTTT.

The rearrangement links TRBV6-5 to TRBJ1-5; 7 bases match TRBD1. CDR1 and CDR2 from the germline V gene are MNHEY and SVGAGI. The ends lost 6 bases at V and 3 bases at J; junction bases unmatched: 5. This CDR3 spans 14 amino acids. CDR3 nucleotides: TGTGCCAGCAGGTCGGGACAGCTCAATCAGCCCCAGCATTTT. This codes for CASRSGQLNQPQHF.

The chain carries TRBV27 and TRBJ2-2; 9 positions match TRBD1. The CDR3 is 14 residues long. The V gene end was trimmed by 7 bases and the J gene end by 7 bases; junction bases not matched to a gene: 7. Germline CDR1 is MNHEY and CDR2 is SMNVEV (reference sequence). CDR3 protein: CASTRTGVFGELFF. CDR3 coding DNA: TGTGCCAGCACCCGGACAGGGGTTTTCGGGGAGCTGTTTTTT.

The genes are TRBV2 and TRBJ2-3; D not resolved. The germline gives CDR1 SNHLY, CDR2 FYNNEI. The CDR3 totals 15 residues. Trimming took off 7 bases at V and 0 bases at J, with 14 bases between the two ends. The CDR3 nucleotides read TGTGCCAGCACCCAGCGTGAAGCTAGCACAGATACGCAGTATTTT. Protein product: CASTQREASTDTQYF.